This TCR beta chain was sequenced during a study of cytomegalovirus exposure and HLA in healthy donors. Study-wide context: There were 117 million unique TCR beta sequences, drawn from about 200 million T cells, in an earlier analysis. HLA-typed donors were the source of about 85 million unique TCRs held in an early data release. Findings and caveats of the study: A cluster of highly shared sequence variants was likely a sequencing artifact.

As regards this clone: The antigen is undetermined.

The trim removed 0 bases at V and 8 bases at J, leaving 1 base unmatched. This CDR3 spans 13 amino acids. CDR1 and CDR2 (germline): SGHNT, YENEEA. These donors, healthy bone marrow donors, were studied. The PCR had 60 Vbeta and 13 Jbeta primers. Sequencing was performed with immunoSEQ multiplex PCR; in TCRdb, only in-frame clones are kept and a portion is missing. Of around 180,000 clones listed, about 80% are singletons. The chain joins TRBV11-3 to TRBJ1-1, with 9 bases matching TRBD1. The sequence derives from a man aged 25-45 years in good health and CMV-seropositive. The sample comprised PBMCs. CDR3 region: CASSLEGTGEAFF. DNA for the CDR3: TGTGCCAGCAGCTTAGAGGGGACAGGGGAAGCTTTCTTT.